What follows are 5 T cell receptor beta chains derived from one specimen sequenced in a study of T-cell reconstitution after alpha-beta-depleted transplantation in children. For TCRbeta, the library was prepared with unique molecular identifiers. From the PCR reads, TCRdb called clonotypes with MiXCR, one entry per CDR3 protein. The sample consists of some 450,000 distinct CDR3 sequences, about 40% of them appearing once. This material consisted of PBMCs, taken before TCRalphabeta/CD19-depleted stem cell transplant. The receptors stem from a girl between 2 and 10 years old with aplastic anemia, due to receive a stem cell transplant.

The chain carries TRBV11-2 and TRBJ2-5, with D possibly being TRBD1 (7 bases). Trimming pared 1 base from V and 4 bases from J, leaving 13 bases between. CDR3 length: 15 residues. CDR1 is SGHAT, CDR2 FQNNGV, per germline. CDR3 in amino acids: CASSLAPGGGETQYF. As DNA, the CDR3 is TGTGCCAGCAGCTTAGCACCAGGGGGAGGAGAGACCCAGTACTTC.

This chain uses TRBV12-3 or TRBV12-4 with TRBJ1-1; perhaps TRBD1 as D (5 bases). The CDR3 has 15 amino acids. V was trimmed by 3 bases and J by 1 base, leaving 12 bases between them. The CDR3: CASSFGVGGNTEAFF. The CDR3, as DNA: TGTGCCAGCAGTTTTGGGGTGGGGGGGAACACTGAAGCTTTCTTT.

V gene TRBV6-5 combines with J gene TRBJ1-5; D remains ambiguous. The ends were cut back, 1 base at V and 4 bases at J, with 5 bases in the middle. The CDR3 consists of 13 residues. CDR1 MNHEY and CDR2 SVGAGI come from the germline V gene. CDR3 DNA: TGTGCCAGCAGTTACTGGGTTAATCAGCCCCAGCATTTT. It specifies CASSYWVNQPQHF.

The V gene is TRBV6-5, the J gene TRBJ1-3; no clear D. V lost 0 bases and J lost 7, with 16 bases in between. From germline, CDR1 is MNHEY and CDR2 SVGAGI. This CDR3 has 16 residues. CDR3 DNA sequence: TGTGCCAGCAGTTACTCGTTCATTGGGAACTCGAACACCATATATTTT. Translating it yields CASSYSFIGNSNTIYF.

This clonotype was found many times. This chain joins TRBV5-1 and TRBJ1-2; D is possibly TRBD1 (6 bases). Germline CDR1 is SGHRS and CDR2 is YFSETQ. The CDR3 totals 15 residues. The V end lost 4 bases, the J end lost 0 bases, and 13 bases lay between the germline ends. The CDR3: CASSSSGTTNYGYTF. The CDR3 bases are TGCGCCAGCAGCAGTTCGGGGACAACTAACTATGGCTACACCTTC.